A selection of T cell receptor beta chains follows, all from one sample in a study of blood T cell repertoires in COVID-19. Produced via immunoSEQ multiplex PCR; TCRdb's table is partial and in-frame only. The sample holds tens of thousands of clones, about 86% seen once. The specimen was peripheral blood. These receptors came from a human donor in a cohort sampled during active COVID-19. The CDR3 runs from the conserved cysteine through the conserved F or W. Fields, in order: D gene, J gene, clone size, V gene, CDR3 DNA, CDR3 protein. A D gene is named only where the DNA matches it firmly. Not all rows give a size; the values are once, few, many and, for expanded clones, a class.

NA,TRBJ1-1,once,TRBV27,TGTGCCAGCAGTTTATCGACTGATAACACTGAAGCTTTCTTT,CASSLSTDNTEAFF
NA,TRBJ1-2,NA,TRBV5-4,TGTGCCAGCAGCTTGGAGCCGGTCCCGATCTATGGCTACACCTTC,CASSLEPVPIYGYTF
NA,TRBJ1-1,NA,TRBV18,TGTGCCAGCTCACCACAGTCGGGGGGGGACACTGAAGCTTTCTTT,CASSPQSGGDTEAFF
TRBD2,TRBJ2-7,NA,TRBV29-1,TGCAGCGCCCGGGACTATGGCGAGCAGTACTTC,CSARDYGEQYF
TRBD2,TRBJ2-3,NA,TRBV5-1,TGCGCCAGCAGCTTGGTAACTAGCGGGGGGGATACGCAGTATTTT,CASSLVTSGGDTQYF
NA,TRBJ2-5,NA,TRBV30,TGTGCCTGGACTTCGCTTGGGGGAGGAGAGACCCAGTACTTC,CAWTSLGGGETQYF
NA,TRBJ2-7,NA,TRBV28,TGTGCCAGCAGTTTGAGGCGTAGCTCCTACGAGCAGTACTTC,CASSLRRSSYEQYF
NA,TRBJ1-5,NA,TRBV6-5,TGTGCCAGCCAGGGTTATTCCAATCAGCCCCAGCATTTT,CASQGYSNQPQHF
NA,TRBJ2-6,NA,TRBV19,TGTGCCAGTAGTGGGCCCGTTGCTAAAGAGGGGGCCAACGTCCTGACTTTC,CASSGPVAKEGANVLTF
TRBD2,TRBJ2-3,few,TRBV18,TGTGCCAGCTCACCCCAGCGGGCTAGCGGGGGCACAGATACGCAGTATTTT,CASSPQRASGGTDTQYF
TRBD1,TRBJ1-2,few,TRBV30,TGTGCCTGGAGTCGGGACAGGAAGGTCTATGGCTACACCTTC,CAWSRDRKVYGYTF
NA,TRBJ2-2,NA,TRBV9,TGTGCCAGCAGCGTAGCTTTGGGCGGGACCGGGGAGCTGTTTTTT,CASSVALGGTGELFF
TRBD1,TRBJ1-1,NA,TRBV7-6,TGTGCCAGCAGCCCGGGAGGGGGCGGGGGTGAAGCTTTCTTT,CASSPGGGGGEAFF
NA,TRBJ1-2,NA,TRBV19,TGTGCCAGTAGAACAGACCCATCCCACTTCTATGGCTACACCTTC,CASRTDPSHFYGYTF
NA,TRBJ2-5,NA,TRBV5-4,TGTGCCAGCAGCTTGCTCGGGATTCAAGAGACCCAGTACTTC,CASSLLGIQETQYF
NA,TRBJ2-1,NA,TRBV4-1,TGCGCCAGCAGCCCCACCCAGACAGCATTCTACAATGAGCAGTTCTTC,CASSPTQTAFYNEQFF
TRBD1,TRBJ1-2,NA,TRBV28,TGTGCCAGCAGTTTACCGGACAGGGGCGGCTACACCTTC,CASSLPDRGGYTF